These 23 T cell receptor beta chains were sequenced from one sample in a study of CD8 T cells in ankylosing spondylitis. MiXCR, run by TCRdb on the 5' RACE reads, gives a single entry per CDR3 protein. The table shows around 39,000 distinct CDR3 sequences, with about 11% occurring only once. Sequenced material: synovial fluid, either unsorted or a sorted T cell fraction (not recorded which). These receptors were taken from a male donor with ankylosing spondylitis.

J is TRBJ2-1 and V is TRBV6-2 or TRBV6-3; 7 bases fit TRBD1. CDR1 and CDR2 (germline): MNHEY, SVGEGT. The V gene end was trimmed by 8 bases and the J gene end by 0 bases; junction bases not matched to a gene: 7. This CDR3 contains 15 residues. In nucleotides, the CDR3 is TGTGCCAGCTTTGGGACAGCTAGCTCCTACAATGAGCAGTTCTTC. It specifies CASFGTASSYNEQFF.

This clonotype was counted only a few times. CDR3 protein: CSARDPYGSEQETQYF. The CDR3 coding sequence is TGCAGTGCTAGAGACCCTTATGGCTCCGAACAAGAGACCCAGTACTTC. J is TRBJ2-5 and V is TRBV20-1; no reliable D call. With 0 bases removed from V and 2 bases from J, the gap between germline ends came to 16 bases. Germline values: CDR1 DFQATT, CDR2 SNEGSKA (reference sequence). The CDR3 extends over 16 amino acids.

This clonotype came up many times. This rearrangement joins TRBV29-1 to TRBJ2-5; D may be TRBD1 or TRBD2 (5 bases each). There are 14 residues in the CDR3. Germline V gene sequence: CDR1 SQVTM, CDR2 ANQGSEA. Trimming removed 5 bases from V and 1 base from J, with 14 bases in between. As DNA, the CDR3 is TGCAGCGTTCGGGGCGGCATAAGCCAAGAGACCCAGTACTTC. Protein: CSVRGGISQETQYF.

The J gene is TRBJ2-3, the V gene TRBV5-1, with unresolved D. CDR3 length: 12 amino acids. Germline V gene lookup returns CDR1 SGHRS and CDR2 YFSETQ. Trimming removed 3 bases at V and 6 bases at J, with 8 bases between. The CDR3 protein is CASSSSPDTQYF. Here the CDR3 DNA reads TGCGCCAGCAGCTCCTCTCCGGATACGCAGTATTTT.

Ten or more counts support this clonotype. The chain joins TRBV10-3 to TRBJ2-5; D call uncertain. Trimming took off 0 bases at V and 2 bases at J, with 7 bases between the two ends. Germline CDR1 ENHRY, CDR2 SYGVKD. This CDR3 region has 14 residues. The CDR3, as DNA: TGTGCCATCAGTGAGTCGATCGGGCAAGAGACCCAGTACTTC. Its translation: CAISESIGQETQYF.

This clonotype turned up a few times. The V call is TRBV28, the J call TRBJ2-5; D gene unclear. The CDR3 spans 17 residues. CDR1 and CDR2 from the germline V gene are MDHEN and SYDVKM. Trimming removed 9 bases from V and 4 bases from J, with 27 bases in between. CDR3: CASRKAWGKVGLETQYF. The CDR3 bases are TGTGCCAGTCGAAAGGCCTGGGGTAAAGTGGGGTTAGAGACCCAGTACTTC.

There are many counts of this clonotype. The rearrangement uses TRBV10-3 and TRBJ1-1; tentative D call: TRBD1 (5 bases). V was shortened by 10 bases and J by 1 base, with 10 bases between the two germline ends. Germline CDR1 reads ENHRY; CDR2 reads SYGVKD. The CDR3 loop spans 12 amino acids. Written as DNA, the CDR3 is TGTGCCACTGGGGCGGGGAACACTGAAGCTTTCTTT. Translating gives CATGAGNTEAFF.

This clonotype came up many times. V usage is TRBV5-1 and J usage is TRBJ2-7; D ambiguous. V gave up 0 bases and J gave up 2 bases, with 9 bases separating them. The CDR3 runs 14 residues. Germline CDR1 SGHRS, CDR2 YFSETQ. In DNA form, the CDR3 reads TGCGCCAGCAGCTTGGCCACTGGAACCTACGAGCAGTACTTC. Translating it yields CASSLATGTYEQYF.

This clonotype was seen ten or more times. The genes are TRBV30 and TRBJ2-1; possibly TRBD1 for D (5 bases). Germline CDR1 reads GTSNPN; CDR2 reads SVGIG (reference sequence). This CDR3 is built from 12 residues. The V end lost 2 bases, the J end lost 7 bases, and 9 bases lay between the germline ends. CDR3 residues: CAWSRQINEQFF. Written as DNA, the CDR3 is TGTGCCTGGAGTAGACAGATTAATGAGCAGTTCTTC. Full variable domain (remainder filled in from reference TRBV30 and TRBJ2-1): SQTIHQWPATLVQPVGSPLSLECTVEGTSNPNLYWYRQAAGRGLQLLFYSVGIGQISSEVPQNLSASRPQDRQFILSSKKLLLSDSGFYLCAWSRQINEQFFGPGTRLTVL.

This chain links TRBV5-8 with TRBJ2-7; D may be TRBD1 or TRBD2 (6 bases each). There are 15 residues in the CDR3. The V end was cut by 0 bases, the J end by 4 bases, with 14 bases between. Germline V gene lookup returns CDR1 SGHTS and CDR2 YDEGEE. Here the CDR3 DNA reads TGTGCCAGCAGCTTGGTAGGGGGGCAGGGTTACGAGCAGTACTTC. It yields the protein CASSLVGGQGYEQYF.

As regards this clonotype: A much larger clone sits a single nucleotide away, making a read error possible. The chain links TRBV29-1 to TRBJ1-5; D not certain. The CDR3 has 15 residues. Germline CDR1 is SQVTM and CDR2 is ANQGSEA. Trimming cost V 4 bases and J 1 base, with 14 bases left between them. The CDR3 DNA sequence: TGCAGCGTTGTTTTACAGAGGACGAGCAATCAGCCCCAGCATTTT. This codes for CSVVLQRTSNQPQHF.

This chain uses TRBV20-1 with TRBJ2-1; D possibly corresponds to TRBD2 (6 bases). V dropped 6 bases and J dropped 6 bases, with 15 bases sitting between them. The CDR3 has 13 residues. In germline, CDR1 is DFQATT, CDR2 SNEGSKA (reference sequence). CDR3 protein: CSANEPGLNEQFF. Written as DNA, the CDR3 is TGCAGTGCGAACGAGCCGGGACTCAATGAGCAGTTCTTC.

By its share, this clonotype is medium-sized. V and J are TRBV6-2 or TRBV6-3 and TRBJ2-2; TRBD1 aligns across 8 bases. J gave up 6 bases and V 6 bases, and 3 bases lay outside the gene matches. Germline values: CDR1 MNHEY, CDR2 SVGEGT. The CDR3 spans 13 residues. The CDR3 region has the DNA TGTGCCAGCAGGGACAGGGTATCCGGGGAGCTGTTTTTT. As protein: CASRDRVSGELFF.

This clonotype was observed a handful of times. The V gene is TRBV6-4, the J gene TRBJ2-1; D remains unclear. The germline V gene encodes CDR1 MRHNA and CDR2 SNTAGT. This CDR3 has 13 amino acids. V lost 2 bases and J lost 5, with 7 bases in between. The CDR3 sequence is CASSDEKHNEQFF. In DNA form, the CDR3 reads TGTGCCAGCAGTGACGAGAAGCACAATGAGCAGTTCTTC.

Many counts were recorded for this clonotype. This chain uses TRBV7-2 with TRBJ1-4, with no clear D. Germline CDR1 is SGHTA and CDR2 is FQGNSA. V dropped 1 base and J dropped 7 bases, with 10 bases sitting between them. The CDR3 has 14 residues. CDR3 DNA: TGTGCCAGCAGCTTAGTGGCTTCGGGTGAAAAACTGTTTTTT. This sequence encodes CASSLVASGEKLFF.

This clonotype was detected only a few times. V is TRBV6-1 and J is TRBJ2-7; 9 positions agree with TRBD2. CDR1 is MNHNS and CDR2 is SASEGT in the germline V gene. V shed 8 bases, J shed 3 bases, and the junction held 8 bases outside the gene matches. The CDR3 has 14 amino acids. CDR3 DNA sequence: TGTGCCAGCGCAGATAGCGGGAGTTACTACGAGCAGTACTTC. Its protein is CASADSGSYYEQYF.

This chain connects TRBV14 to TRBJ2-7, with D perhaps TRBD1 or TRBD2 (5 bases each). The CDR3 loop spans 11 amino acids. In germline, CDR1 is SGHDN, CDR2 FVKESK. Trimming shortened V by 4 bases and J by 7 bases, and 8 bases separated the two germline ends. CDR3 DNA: TGTGCCAGCAGCCCCTGGGGGGAGCAGTACTTC. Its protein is CASSPWGEQYF. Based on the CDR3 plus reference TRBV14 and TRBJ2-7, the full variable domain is EAGVTQFPSHSVIEKGQTVTLRCDPISGHDNLYWYRRVMGKEIKFLLHFVKESKQDESGMPNNRFLAERTGGTYSTLKVQPAELEDSGVYFCASSPWGEQYFGPGTRLTVT.

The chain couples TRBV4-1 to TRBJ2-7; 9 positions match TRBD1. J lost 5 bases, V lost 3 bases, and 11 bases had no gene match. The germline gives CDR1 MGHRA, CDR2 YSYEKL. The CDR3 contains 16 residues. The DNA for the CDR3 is TGCGCCAGCAGCCACACCCCTCCGGGACAGGGAAACGAGCAGTACTTC. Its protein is CASSHTPPGQGNEQYF.

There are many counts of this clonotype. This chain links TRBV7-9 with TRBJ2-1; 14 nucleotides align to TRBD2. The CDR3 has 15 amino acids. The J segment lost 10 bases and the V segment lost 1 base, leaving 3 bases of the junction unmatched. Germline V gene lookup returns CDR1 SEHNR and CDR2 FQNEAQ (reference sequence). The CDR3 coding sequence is TGTGCCAGCAGCTTAGTGCGACTAGCGGGAGGGGAGCAGTTCTTC. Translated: CASSLVRLAGGEQFF.

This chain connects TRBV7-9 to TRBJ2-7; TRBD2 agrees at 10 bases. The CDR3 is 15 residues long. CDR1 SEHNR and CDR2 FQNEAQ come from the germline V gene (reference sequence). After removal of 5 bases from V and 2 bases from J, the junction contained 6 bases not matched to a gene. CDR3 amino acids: CASSPPSGSAYEQYF. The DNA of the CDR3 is TGTGCCAGCAGCCCCCCTAGCGGGAGTGCCTACGAGCAGTACTTC.

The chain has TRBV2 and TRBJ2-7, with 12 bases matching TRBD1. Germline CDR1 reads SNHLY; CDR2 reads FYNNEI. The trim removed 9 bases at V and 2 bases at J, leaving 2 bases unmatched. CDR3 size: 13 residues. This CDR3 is CARGDRGPYEQYF. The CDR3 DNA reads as TGTGCCAGGGGGGACAGGGGGCCCTACGAGCAGTACTTC.

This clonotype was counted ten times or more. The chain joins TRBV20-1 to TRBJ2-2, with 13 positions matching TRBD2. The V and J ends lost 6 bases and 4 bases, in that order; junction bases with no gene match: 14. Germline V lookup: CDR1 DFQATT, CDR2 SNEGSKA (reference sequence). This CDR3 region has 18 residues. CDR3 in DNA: TGCAGTGCCCTCATTCGGACTAGCGGGAGTGAGGGCACCGGGGAGCTGTTTTTT. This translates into CSALIRTSGSEGTGELFF.

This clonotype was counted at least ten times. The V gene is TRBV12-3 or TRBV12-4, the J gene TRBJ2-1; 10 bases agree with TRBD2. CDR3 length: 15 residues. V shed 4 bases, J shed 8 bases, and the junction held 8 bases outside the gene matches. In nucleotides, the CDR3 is TGTGCCAGCAGTTCCTACACTAGCGGGAAGGATGAGCAGTTCTTC. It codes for CASSSYTSGKDEQFF.